This TCR beta chain originates from a study of blood T cell repertoires in COVID-19. Turning to the study itself: Collection of acute and convalescent COVID-19 samples took place in the United States, Italy and Spain. The cDNA or gDNA used as material had been derived from T cells, B-cell-depleted T cells, or PBMCs.

From germline, CDR1 is SGHAT and CDR2 FQNNGV. V was clipped by 0 bases and J by 2 bases; unmatched bases: 9. The CDR3 contains 18 residues. As handled by the study authors: Estimation of nucleated cell counts relied on the amplification of reference gene primers. Generated by immunoSEQ multiplex PCR, the TCRdb table keeps only in-frame clones and is missing some. V, J and clone size derive from that table, while D and trimming were established from the DNA sequence. In the table there are around 75,000 clones, 80% to 90% of which are singletons. V is TRBV11-2 and J is TRBJ2-3; 9 positions agree with TRBD1. The sequenced sample was peripheral blood. The clonotype was recovered from a man between 60 and 75 years old with acute or convalescent COVID-19. CDR3 coding DNA: TGTGCCAGCAGCTTAGAAACTCCCGGGACAGGGAACACAGATACGCAGTATTTT. It codes for CASSLETPGTGNTDTQYF.